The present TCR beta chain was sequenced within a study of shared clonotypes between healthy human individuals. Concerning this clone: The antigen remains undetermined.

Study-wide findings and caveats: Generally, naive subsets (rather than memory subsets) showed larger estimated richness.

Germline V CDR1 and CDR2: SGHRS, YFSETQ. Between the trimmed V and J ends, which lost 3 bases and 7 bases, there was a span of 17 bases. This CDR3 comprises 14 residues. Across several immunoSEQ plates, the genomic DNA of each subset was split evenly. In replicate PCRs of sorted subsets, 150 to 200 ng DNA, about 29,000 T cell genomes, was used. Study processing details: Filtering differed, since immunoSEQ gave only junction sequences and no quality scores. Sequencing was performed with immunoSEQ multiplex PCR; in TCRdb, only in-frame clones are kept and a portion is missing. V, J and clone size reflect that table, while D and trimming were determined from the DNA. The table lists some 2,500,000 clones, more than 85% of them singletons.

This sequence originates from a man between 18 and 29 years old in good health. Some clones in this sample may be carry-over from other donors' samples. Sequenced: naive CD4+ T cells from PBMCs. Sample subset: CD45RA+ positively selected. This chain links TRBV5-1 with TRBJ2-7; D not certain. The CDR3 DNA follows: TGCGCCAGCAGCTCTGAGGCCTGGCAGGCGGAGCAGTACTTC. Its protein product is CASSSEAWQAEQYF. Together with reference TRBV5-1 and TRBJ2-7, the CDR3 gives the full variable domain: KAGVTQTPRYLIKTRGQQVTLSCSPISGHRSVSWYQQTPGQGLQFLFEYFSETQRNKGNFPGRFSGRQFSNSRSEMNVSTLELGDSALYLCASSSEAWQAEQYFGPGTRLTVT.